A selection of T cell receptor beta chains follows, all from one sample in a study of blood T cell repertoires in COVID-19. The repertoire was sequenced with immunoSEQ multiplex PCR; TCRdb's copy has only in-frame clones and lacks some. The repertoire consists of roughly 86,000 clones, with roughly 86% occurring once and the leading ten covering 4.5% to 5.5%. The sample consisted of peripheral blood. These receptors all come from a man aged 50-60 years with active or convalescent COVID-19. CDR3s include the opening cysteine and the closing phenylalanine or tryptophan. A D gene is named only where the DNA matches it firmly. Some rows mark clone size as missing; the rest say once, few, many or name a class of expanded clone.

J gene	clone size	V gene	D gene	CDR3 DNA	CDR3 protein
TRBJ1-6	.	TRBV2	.	TGTGCCAGCAGTGATTTTCGTGGCAATTCACCCCTCCACTTT	CASSDFRGNSPLHF
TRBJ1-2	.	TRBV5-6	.	TGTGCCAGCAGCTGGGGGACAACCGCCGGCGGTAACTATGGCTACACCTTC	CASSWGTTAGGNYGYTF
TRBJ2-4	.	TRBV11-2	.	TGTGCCAGCAGTCGAGACAGGGCCAAAAACATTCAGTACTTC	CASSRDRAKNIQYF
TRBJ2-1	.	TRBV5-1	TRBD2	TGCGCCAGCAGACAGGCGGGGGGCTCCTACAATGAGCAGTTCTTC	CASRQAGGSYNEQFF
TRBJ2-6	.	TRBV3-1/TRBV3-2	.	TGTGCCAGCAGCCAAATGACAGGCGGCGTCCTGACTTTC	CASSQMTGGVLTF
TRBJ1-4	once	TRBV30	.	TGTGCCTGGAGACGGGGTTATAATGAAAAACTGTTTTTT	CAWRRGYNEKLFF
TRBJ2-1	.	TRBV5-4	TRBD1	TGTGCCAGCAGCTCGCAGGGGGCGCACAATGAGCAGTTCTTC	CASSSQGAHNEQFF
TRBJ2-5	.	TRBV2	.	TGTGCCAGCAGTGAAGTCAGGGTAGAGACCCAGTACTTC	CASSEVRVETQYF
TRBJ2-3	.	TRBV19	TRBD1	TGTGCCAGTAGTTCGCGGACAGGGGGAACAGATACGCAGTATTTT	CASSSRTGGTDTQYF
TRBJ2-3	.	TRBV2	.	TGTGCCAGCAGTGAAGCGGGGGGGCCTGCAGATACGCAGTATTTT	CASSEAGGPADTQYF
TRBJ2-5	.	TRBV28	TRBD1	TGTGCCAGCAGAAGCCGACAGGGCGGTCGAGAGACCCAGTACTTC	CASRSRQGGRETQYF
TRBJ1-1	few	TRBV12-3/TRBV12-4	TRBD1	TGTGCCAGCACCCGTGACAGGGGAGCTTTCTTT	CASTRDRGAFF
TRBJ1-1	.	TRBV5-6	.	TGTGCCAGCAGCCCCCTGGGGGGGACTGAAGCTTTCTTT	CASSPLGGTEAFF
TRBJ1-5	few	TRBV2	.	TGTGCCAGCAGTAAAGAGACAGCCGACGGCAATCAGCCCCAGCATTTT	CASSKETADGNQPQHF
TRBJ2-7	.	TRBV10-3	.	TGTGCCATCAGTGAGTCCCATCGGTACGAGCAGTACTTC	CAISESHRYEQYF
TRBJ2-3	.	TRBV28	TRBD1	TGTGCCAGCAGCCCAACAGGGGGCGGTACAGATACGCAGTATTTT	CASSPTGGGTDTQYF
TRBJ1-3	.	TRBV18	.	TGTGCCAGCTCACCACAGGAGAGCTCTGGAAACACCATATATTTT	CASSPQESSGNTIYF
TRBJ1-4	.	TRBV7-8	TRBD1	TGTGCCAGCAGCTCGAGGGGGGACAGCCATCCAACTAATGAAAAACTGTTTTTT	CASSSRGDSHPTNEKLFF
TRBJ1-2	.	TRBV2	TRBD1	TGTGCCAGCAGTGAGGGAAACAGGGGAAGGGGCTACACCTTC	CASSEGNRGRGYTF
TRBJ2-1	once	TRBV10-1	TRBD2	TGCGCCAGCAGTGACCTAGCGGGGGGGTCCTACAATGAGCAGTTCTTC	CASSDLAGGSYNEQFF
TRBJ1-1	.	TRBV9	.	TGTGCCAGCAGCGTAGGGGGGCCGGACACTGAAGCTTTCTTT	CASSVGGPDTEAFF
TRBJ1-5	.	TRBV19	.	TGTGCCAGCACTATGCGAGGAGAGGGGGTCAATCAGCCCCAGCATTTT	CASTMRGEGVNQPQHF
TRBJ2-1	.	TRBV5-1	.	TGCGCCAGCAGCCCCCCGCTGGAGGTCTCACGAAATGAGCAGTTCTTC	CASSPPLEVSRNEQFF
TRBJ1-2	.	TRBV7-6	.	TGTGCCAGCAGCTTAAACCCCTTAAGGACAGATGGCTACACCTTC	CASSLNPLRTDGYTF
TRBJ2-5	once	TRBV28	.	TGTGCCAGCTCTCGACAGCAAGAGACCCAGTACTTC	CASSRQQETQYF
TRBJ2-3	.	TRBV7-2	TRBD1	TGTGCCAGCAGCTTAGGGGGACAGGGAACAGATACGCAGTATTTT	CASSLGGQGTDTQYF
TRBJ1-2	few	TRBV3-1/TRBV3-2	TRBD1	TGTGCCAGCAGCCAAGACACAGGGGGAGGTGGCTACACCTTC	CASSQDTGGGGYTF
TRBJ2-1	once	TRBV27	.	TGTGCCAGCAGTTCTGAGAACTACAATGAGCAGTTCTTC	CASSSENYNEQFF
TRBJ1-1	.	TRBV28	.	TGTGCCATCCACAGGGATACTGAAGCTTTCTTT	CAIHRDTEAFF
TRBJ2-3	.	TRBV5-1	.	TGCGCCAGCAGACGATGGACAAGACCGAGCACAGATACGCAGTATTTT	CASRRWTRPSTDTQYF
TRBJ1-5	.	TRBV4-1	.	TGCGCCAGCAGCCAAGACAGTAGCAATCAGCCCCAGCATTTT	CASSQDSSNQPQHF
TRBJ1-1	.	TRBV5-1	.	TGCGCCAGCAGCTTCGGGGACACCCTCCACACTGAAGCTTTCTTT	CASSFGDTLHTEAFF
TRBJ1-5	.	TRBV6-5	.	TGTGCCAGCAGTTACTCAGGAGTGGGCAATCAGCCCCAGCATTTT	CASSYSGVGNQPQHF
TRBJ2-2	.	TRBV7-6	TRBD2	TGTGCCAGCAGCCGAGCGGGAGAGAACACCGGGGAGCTGTTTTTT	CASSRAGENTGELFF
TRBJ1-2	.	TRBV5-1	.	TGCGCCAGCAGCTTGGAACAGGGTCCCAATGGCTACACCTTC	CASSLEQGPNGYTF
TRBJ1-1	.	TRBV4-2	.	TGTGCCAGCAGCCATCGCGACATGAACACTGAAGCTTTCTTT	CASSHRDMNTEAFF
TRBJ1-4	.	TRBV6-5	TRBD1	TGTGCCAGCAGCACCGGGACAGGGACCGAAAAACTGTTTTTT	CASSTGTGTEKLFF
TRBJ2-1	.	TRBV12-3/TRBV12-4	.	TGTGCCAGCAGTCCGGGGGAGGGGGGAGAGCAGTTCTTC	CASSPGEGGEQFF
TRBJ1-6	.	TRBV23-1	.	TGCGCCAGCAGTGGAGGGCAGGACTATAATTCACCCCTCCACTTT	CASSGGQDYNSPLHF
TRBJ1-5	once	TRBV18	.	TGTGCCAGCTCACCCTTCAGAAATCAGCCCCAGCATTTT	CASSPFRNQPQHF
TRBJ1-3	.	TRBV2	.	TGTGCCAGCAGTACCTCTTGGGGCAACGGAAACACCATATATTTT	CASSTSWGNGNTIYF
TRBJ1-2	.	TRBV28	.	TGTGCCAGCGAGGCGGGGGGCGGTAACTATGGCTACACCTTC	CASEAGGGNYGYTF
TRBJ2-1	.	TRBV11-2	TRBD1	TGTGCCAGCAGCCCTGGGGACAGGGCGGACCAGTTCTTC	CASSPGDRADQFF
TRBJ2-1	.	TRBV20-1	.	TGCAGTGCCCCCGAGGGAGGCAAGCAGTTCTTC	CSAPEGGKQFF
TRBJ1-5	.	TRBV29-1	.	TGCAGCGTTGAAGTGGCCTCCGATAGCAATCAGCCCCAGCATTTT	CSVEVASDSNQPQHF
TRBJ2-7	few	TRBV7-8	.	TGTGCCAGCAGCTTAGTACCAGGGCTCTACGAGCAGTACTTC	CASSLVPGLYEQYF
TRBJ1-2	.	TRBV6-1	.	TGTGCCAGCAGTGAACGGGGTGGGCAGGGGATATCCTATGGCTACACCTTC	CASSERGGQGISYGYTF
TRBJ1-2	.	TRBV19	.	TGTGCCAGTAGTATCGGTACCGGGGAAGGAAGCTATGGCTACACCTTC	CASSIGTGEGSYGYTF
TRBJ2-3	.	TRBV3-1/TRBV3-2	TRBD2	TGTGCCAGCAGTTCGACTAGCGGGGGAATCACAGATACGCAGTATTTT	CASSSTSGGITDTQYF
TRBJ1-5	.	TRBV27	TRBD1	TGTGCCAGCAGCCGGGACAGTCGGTTAAGCAATCAGCCCCAGCATTTT	CASSRDSRLSNQPQHF
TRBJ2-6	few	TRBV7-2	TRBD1	TGTGCCAGCAGCTTAGCCGGGACAGGGGCGGGCTCTGGGGCCAACGTCCTGACTTTC	CASSLAGTGAGSGANVLTF
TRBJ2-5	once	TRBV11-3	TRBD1	TGTGCCAGCAGCTCCCACAGGGGGCTGGAGACCCAGTACTTC	CASSSHRGLETQYF
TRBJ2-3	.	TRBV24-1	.	TGTGCCACCAGTGACCCGATCCCCCAGAGGGGCACAGATACGCAGTATTTT	CATSDPIPQRGTDTQYF